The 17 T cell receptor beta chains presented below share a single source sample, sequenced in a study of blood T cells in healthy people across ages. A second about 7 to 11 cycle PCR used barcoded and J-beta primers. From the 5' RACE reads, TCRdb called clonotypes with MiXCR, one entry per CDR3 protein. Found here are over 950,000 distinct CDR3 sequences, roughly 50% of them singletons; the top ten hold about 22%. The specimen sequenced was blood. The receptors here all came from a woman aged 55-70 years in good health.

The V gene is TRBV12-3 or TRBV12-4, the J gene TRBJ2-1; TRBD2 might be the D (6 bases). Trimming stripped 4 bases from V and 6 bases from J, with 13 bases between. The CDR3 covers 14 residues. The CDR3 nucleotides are TGTGCCAGCAGTTACGGGAGTCAGATCAATGAGCAGTTCTTC. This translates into CASSYGSQINEQFF.

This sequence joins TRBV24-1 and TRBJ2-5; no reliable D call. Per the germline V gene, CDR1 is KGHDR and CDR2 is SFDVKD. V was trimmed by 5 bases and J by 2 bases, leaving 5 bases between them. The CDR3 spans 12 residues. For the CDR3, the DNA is TGTGCCACCAGTGGCCCGCAAGAGACCCAGTACTTC. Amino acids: CATSGPQETQYF.

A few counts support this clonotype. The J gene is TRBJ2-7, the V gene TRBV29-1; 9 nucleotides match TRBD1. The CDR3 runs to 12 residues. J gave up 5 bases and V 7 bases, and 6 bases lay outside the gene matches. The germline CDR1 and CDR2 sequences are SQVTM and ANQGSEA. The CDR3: CSAGTGLNEQYF. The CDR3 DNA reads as TGCAGCGCCGGGACAGGGCTAAACGAGCAGTACTTC.

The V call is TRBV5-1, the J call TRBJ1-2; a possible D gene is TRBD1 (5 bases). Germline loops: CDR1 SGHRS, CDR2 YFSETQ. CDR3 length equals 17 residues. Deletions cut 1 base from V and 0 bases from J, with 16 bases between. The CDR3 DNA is TGCGCCAGCAGCTTGTATGACAGCCCGTTCACTAACTATGGCTACACCTTC. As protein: CASSLYDSPFTNYGYTF. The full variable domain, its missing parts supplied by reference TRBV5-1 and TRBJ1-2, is KAGVTQTPRYLIKTRGQQVTLSCSPISGHRSVSWYQQTPGQGLQFLFEYFSETQRNKGNFPGRFSGRQFSNSRSEMNVSTLELGDSALYLCASSLYDSPFTNYGYTFGSGTRLTVV.

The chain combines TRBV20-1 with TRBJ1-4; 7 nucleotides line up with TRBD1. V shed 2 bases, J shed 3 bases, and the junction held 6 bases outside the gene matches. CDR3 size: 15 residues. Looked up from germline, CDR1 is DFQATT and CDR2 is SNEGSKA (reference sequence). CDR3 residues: CSARTGERSNEKLFF. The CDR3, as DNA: TGCAGTGCTAGAACAGGGGAGAGGTCTAATGAAAAACTGTTTTTT.

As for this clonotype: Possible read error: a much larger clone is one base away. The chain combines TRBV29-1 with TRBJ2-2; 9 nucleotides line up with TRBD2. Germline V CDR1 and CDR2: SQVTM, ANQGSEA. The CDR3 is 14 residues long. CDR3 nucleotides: TGCGGCGTTCATAGCGGGGGGAACACCGGGGAGCTGTTTTTT. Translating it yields CGVHSGGNTGELFF.

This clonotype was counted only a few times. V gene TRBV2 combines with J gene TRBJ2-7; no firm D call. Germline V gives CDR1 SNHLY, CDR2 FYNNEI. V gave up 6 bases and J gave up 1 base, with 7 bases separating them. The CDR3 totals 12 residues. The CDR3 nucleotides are TGTGCCAGCAGATCGGAGTCCTACGAGCAGTACTTC. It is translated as CASRSESYEQYF.

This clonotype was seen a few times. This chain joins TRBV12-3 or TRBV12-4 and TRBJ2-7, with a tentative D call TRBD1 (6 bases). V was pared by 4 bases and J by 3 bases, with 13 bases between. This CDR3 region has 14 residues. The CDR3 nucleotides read TGTGCCAGCAGTTCAGGGGTTCGGGGCTACGAGCAGTACTTC. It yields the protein CASSSGVRGYEQYF.

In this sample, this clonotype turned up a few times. CDR3 in DNA: TGTGCCAGCAGCCACAGGACGGGATCCTACGAGCAGTACTTC. The encoded protein is CASSHRTGSYEQYF. The V gene is TRBV3-1, the J gene TRBJ2-7; D is perhaps TRBD2 (5 bases). Per germline, CDR1 LGHDT and CDR2 YNNKEL (reference sequence). CDR3 length: 14 amino acids. Trimming left V 3 bases short and J 1 base short, with 10 bases between.

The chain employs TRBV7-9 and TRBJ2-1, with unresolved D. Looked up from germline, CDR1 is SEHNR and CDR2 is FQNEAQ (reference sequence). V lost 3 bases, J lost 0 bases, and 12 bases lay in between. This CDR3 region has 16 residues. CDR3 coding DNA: TGTGCCAGCAGCTTTACGACCGGACCCTCCTACAATGAGCAGTTCTTC. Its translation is CASSFTTGPSYNEQFF.

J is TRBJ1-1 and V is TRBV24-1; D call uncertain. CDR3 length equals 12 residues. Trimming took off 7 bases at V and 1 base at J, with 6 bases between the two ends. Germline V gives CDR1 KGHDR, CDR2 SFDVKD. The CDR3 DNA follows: TGTGCCACCAGCGCAGGGAACACTGAAGCTTTCTTT. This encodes CATSAGNTEAFF.

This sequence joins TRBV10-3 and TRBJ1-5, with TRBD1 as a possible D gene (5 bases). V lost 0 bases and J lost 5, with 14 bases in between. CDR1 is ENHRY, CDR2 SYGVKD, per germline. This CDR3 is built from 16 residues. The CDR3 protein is CAISESGRVFDQPQHF. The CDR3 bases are TGTGCCATCAGTGAGTCGGGCAGGGTCTTTGATCAGCCCCAGCATTTT.

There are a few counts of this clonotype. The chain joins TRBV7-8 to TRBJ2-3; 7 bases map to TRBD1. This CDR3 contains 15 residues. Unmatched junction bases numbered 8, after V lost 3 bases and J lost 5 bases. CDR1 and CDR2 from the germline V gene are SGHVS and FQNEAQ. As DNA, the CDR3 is TGTGCCAGCAGCTTTCACAGGGGTGGGGGAGATACGCAGTATTTT. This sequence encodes CASSFHRGGGDTQYF.

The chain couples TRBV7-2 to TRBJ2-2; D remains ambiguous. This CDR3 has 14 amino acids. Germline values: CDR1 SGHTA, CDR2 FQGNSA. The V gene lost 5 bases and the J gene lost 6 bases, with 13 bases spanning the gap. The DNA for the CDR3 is TGTGCCAGCAGCCGTGGGTCCCCTCCCGGGGAGCTGTTTTTT. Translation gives CASSRGSPPGELFF.

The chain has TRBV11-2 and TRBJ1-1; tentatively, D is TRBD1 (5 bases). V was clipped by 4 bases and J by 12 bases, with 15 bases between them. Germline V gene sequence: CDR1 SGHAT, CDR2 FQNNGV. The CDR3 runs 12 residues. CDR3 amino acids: CASSWFRDATFF. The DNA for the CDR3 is TGTGCCAGCAGCTGGTTCCGGGACGCGACTTTCTTT. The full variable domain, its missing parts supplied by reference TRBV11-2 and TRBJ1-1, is EAGVAQSPRYKIIEKRQSVAFWCNPISGHATLYWYQQILGQGPKLLIQFQNNGVVDDSQLPKDRFSAERLKGVDSTLKIQPAKLEDSAVYLCASSWFRDATFFGQGTRLTVV.

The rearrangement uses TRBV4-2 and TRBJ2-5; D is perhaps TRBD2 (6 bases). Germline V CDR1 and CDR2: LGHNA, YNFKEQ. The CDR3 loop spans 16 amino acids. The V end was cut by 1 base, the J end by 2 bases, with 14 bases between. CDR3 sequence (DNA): TGTGCCAGCAGCCAAGGAGTTAGCGGAGTTCAAGAGACCCAGTACTTC. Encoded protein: CASSQGVSGVQETQYF.

Written as DNA, the CDR3 is TGTGCCAGCAGCCTAAGCGGGAGCGTTTGGGACATTCAGTACTTC. It specifies CASSLSGSVWDIQYF. This chain links TRBV9 with TRBJ2-4; 8 bases line up with TRBD2. Germline trimming cut 4 bases from V and 8 bases from J; bases unmatched to any gene: 11. The V gene's germline CDR1 is SGDLS and CDR2 YYNGEE. The CDR3 consists of 15 residues.